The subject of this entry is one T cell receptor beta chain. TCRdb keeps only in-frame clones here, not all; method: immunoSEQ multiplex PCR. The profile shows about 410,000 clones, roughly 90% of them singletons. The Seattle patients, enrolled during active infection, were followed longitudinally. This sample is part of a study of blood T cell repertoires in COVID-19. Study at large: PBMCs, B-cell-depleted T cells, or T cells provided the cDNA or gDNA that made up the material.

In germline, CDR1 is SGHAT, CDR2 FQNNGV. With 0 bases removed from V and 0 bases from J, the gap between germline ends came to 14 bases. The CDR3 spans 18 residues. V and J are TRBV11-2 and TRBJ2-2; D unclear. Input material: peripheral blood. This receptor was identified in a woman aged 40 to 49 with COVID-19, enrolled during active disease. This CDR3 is CASSLDLGYRANTGELFF. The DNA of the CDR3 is TGTGCCAGCAGCTTAGATCTCGGGTATAGAGCGAACACCGGGGAGCTGTTTTTT.